One T cell receptor (beta chain) is described in this entry. Bulk libraries came from a prior protocol with listed TCR primers. TCRdb reanalysed the PCR reads using MiXCR and keeps one entry per CDR3 protein. The data show under 650,000 distinct CDR3 sequences, about 20% seen once. These data are taken from a study of molecular identifiers for immune sequencing clone quantification. Turning to the study itself: Across replicate runs, RNA obtained from around 20,000 or 100,000 naive CD8 cells was divided into five, with four undergoing sequencing.

The germline V and J ends were trimmed by 4 bases and 4 bases, with 7 bases remaining between them. Germline CDR1 MGHRA, CDR2 YSYEKL. This CDR3 contains 13 residues. A CD8+CD4-CCR7+CD45RA+ gate was used to sort naive CD8 T cells. The TCR originated in a human donor in good health. Some libraries in this study had Jurkat cell RNA spiked in. The chain uses TRBV4-1 and TRBJ2-2, with D possibly matching TRBD2 (5 bases). What was sequenced was naive CD8+ T cells from blood, with Jurkat cell RNA spiked in. The subset: FACS-sorted CD8+CD4-CCR7+CD45RA+ naive T cells. The CDR3 protein is CASSREGTGELFF. CDR3 nucleotide sequence: TGCGCCAGCAGCCGAGAGGGCACCGGGGAGCTGTTTTTT.